A single TCR beta chain is shown here with its context. The CDR3 spans 16 residues. Trimming removed 3 bases at V and 9 bases at J, with 19 bases between. The germline V gene encodes CDR1 SGHKS and CDR2 YYEKEE (reference sequence). The data originate from a study of blood T cell repertoires in COVID-19. At the level of the study: Material from acute and convalescent COVID-19 was sourced from the United States, Italy and Spain. PBMCs, B-cell-depleted T cells, or T cells provided the cDNA or gDNA that made up the material.

Original methodology: Amplification from reference gene primers served as the basis for estimated nucleated cell counts. Method: immunoSEQ multiplex PCR; TCRdb's copy keeps in-frame clones and lacks some. The V and J calls and clone size are taken from that table; D and trimming were inferred from the DNA. The sample yields 250,000 to 300,000 clones, more than 85% seen once. The sequence came from a man younger than 35 with active or convalescent COVID-19. The J gene is TRBJ1-6, the V gene TRBV5-5; no definite D call. Material: peripheral blood. CDR3 protein: CASSSNPTAGGSPLHF. CDR3 nucleotides: TGTGCCAGCAGCTCGAATCCTACAGCGGGTGGTTCACCCCTCCACTTT. Full variable domain (rest looked up from reference TRBV5-5 and TRBJ1-6): DAGVTQSPTHLIKTRGQQVTLRCSPISGHKSVSWYQQVLGQGPQFIFQYYEKEERGRGNFPDRFSARQFPNYSSELNVNALLLGDSALYLCASSSNPTAGGSPLHFGNGTRLTVT.